One and the same sample provided the 25 T cell receptor beta chains below, sequenced in a study of blood T cell repertoires in COVID-19. Data came from immunoSEQ multiplex PCR; TCRdb stores just in-frame clones and leaves some out. The sample gives 100,000 to 150,000 clones, around 80% of which show up once; about 15% is in the top ten. Material for sequencing was peripheral blood. The origin of the receptors is a man younger than 40 with COVID-19, enrolled during active disease.

This chain uses TRBV29-1 with TRBJ2-7; 10 positions agree with TRBD2. The CDR3 is 13 amino acids. CDR1 SQVTM and CDR2 ANQGSEA come from the germline V gene. Losses at the gene ends were 7 bases for V and 10 bases for J; bases not matched to a gene: 13. The DNA for the CDR3 is TGCAGCGCCGCACCAGCGGGAGGGCCTGAACAGTACTTC. Translation: CSAAPAGGPEQYF.

The genes are TRBV11-3 and TRBJ2-7; 7 bases are a match to TRBD1. With 5 bases clipped from V and 1 base from J, the junction kept 8 bases outside the gene matches. CDR1 is SGHNT, CDR2 YENEEA, per germline. The CDR3 runs to 15 residues. CDR3 amino acids: CASSPLVTGSYEQYF. In DNA form, the CDR3 reads TGTGCCAGCAGCCCACTAGTGACAGGGTCCTACGAGCAGTACTTC.

In this sample, this clone turned up a few times. DNA for the CDR3: TGTGCCATCAACACAGAAACTAGCACAGATACGCAGTATTTT. Residues: CAINTETSTDTQYF. This sequence joins TRBV10-3 and TRBJ2-3; no firm D call. The CDR3 consists of 14 residues. The germline V gene has CDR1 ENHRY and CDR2 SYGVKD. Trimming took off 7 bases at V and 0 bases at J, with 11 bases between the two ends.

The chain couples TRBV14 to TRBJ2-1, with 9 positions matching TRBD2. Germline values: CDR1 SGHDN, CDR2 FVKESK. Germline trimming cut 4 bases from V and 2 bases from J; bases unmatched to any gene: 6. The CDR3 is made up of 16 amino acids. The CDR3 DNA reads as TGTGCCAGCAGCCCACTCGGCGGGAGGGCCTACAATGAGCAGTTCTTC. Translating gives CASSPLGGRAYNEQFF.

The rearrangement uses TRBV29-1 and TRBJ2-6; 9 bases agree with TRBD1. Trimming cost V 1 base and J 0 bases; bases outside gene matches: 1. This CDR3 comprises 16 residues. Germline CDR1 SQVTM, CDR2 ANQGSEA. CDR3 in amino acids: CSVEGTGDSGANVLTF. The CDR3, as DNA: TGCAGCGTTGAAGGGACAGGGGACTCTGGGGCCAACGTCCTGACTTTC. The whole variable domain, remainder taken from reference TRBV29-1 and TRBJ2-6, is SAVISQKPSRDICQRGTSLTIQCQVDSQVTMMFWYRQQPGQSLTLIATANQGSEATYESGFVIDKFPISRPNLTFSTLTVSNMSPEDSSIYLCSVEGTGDSGANVLTFGAGSRLTVL.

CDR3 residues: CASSLEGTNGYTF. CDR3 nucleotide sequence: TGCGCCAGCAGCTTGGAGGGGACAAATGGCTACACCTTC. The chain carries TRBV5-1 and TRBJ1-2; D might be TRBD1 (6 bases). Germline V gene data show CDR1 as SGHRS and CDR2 as YFSETQ. Trimming removed 0 bases at V and 6 bases at J, with 9 bases between. The CDR3 covers 13 residues.

V and J are TRBV7-9 and TRBJ2-3, with 16 nucleotides matching TRBD2. Germline lookup yields CDR1 SEHNR and CDR2 FQNEAQ (reference sequence). This CDR3 has 18 residues. The V and J ends lost 3 bases and 5 bases, in that order; junction bases with no gene match: 8. CDR3 residues: CASSFAGTSGGARDTQYF. The DNA of the CDR3 is TGTGCCAGCAGCTTCGCCGGGACTAGCGGGGGGGCAAGAGATACGCAGTATTTT.

The chain carries TRBV11-3 and TRBJ1-1, with 7 bases lining up with TRBD1. With 5 bases clipped from V and 6 bases from J, the junction kept 6 bases outside the gene matches. The CDR3 covers 13 residues. Germline assignment: CDR1 SGHNT and CDR2 YENEEA. CDR3 DNA sequence: TGTGCCAGCAGCCGTGGGACAGTCTCTGAAGCTTTCTTT. Encoded protein: CASSRGTVSEAFF. Variable domain in full (rest from reference TRBV11-3 and TRBJ1-1): EAGVVQSPRYKIIEKKQPVAFWCNPISGHNTLYWYLQNLGQGPELLIRYENEEAVDDSQLPKDRFSAERLKGVDSTLKIQPAELGDSAVYLCASSRGTVSEAFFGQGTRLTVV.

The genes are TRBV4-2 and TRBJ2-3; 9 bases line up with TRBD2. The length of the CDR3 is 19 residues. Germline V CDR1 and CDR2: LGHNA, YNFKEQ. J lost 1 base, V lost 0 bases, and 11 bases had no gene match. The CDR3 DNA reads as TGTGCCAGCAGCCAAGATGAGGAAACTAGCGGGTTCGGCACAGATACGCAGTATTTT. Amino acid sequence: CASSQDEETSGFGTDTQYF.

The J gene is TRBJ2-3, the V gene TRBV27, with 7 bases fitting TRBD1. The J segment lost 4 bases and the V segment lost 5 bases, leaving 9 bases of the junction unmatched. Germline V gene lookup returns CDR1 MNHEY and CDR2 SMNVEV (reference sequence). The CDR3 extends over 15 amino acids. CDR3 sequence: CASSIGTAVPDTQYF. For the CDR3, the DNA is TGTGCCAGCAGTATCGGGACAGCCGTTCCAGATACGCAGTATTTT.

The chain recombines TRBV7-6 with TRBJ2-2; D is unresolved. The length of the CDR3 is 12 residues. In germline, CDR1 is SGHVS, CDR2 FNYEAQ. The germline V and J ends were trimmed by 8 bases and 0 bases, with 4 bases remaining between them. The CDR3 protein is CASRPNTGELFF. The CDR3 DNA reads TGTGCCAGCCGTCCGAACACCGGGGAGCTGTTTTTT.

The rearrangement joins TRBV6-4 to TRBJ2-1; TRBD2 matches 7 bases. The CDR3 length is 14 residues. After removal of 3 bases from V and 7 bases from J, the junction contained 6 bases not matched to a gene. CDR1 and CDR2 (germline): MRHNA, SNTAGT. The CDR3 loop reads CASSEASGVNEQFF. The CDR3 DNA is TGTGCCAGCAGTGAGGCTAGCGGCGTAAATGAGCAGTTCTTC.

J is TRBJ1-2 and V is TRBV6-5, with 9 bases fitting TRBD1. The CDR3 is made up of 14 amino acids. CDR1 is MNHEY, CDR2 SVGAGI, per germline. V trimming: 7 bases; J trimming: 8 bases; junction bases outside the gene matches: 11. In nucleotides, the CDR3 is TGTGCCAGCACCCGGGACAGGGCGAACTTCGGCTACACCTTC. Residues: CASTRDRANFGYTF.

This clone was recorded only once. The CDR3 loop reads CATSDPTKAYGYTF. The CDR3 nucleotides are TGTGCCACCAGTGATCCGACAAAGGCCTATGGCTACACCTTC. This rearrangement joins TRBV24-1 to TRBJ1-2; D gene uncertain. The CDR3 sequence is 14 residues long. The germline gives CDR1 KGHDR, CDR2 SFDVKD. Trimming took 3 bases from V and 4 from J, leaving 11 bases between them.

The rearrangement joins TRBV2 to TRBJ1-1; maybe TRBD1 (5 bases). V gave up 7 bases and J gave up 6 bases, with 15 bases separating them. CDR1 and CDR2 (germline): SNHLY, FYNNEI. The CDR3 length is 13 residues. This CDR3 reads CASIAGRAPEAFF. The CDR3 DNA is TGTGCCAGCATCGCCGGCAGGGCCCCTGAAGCTTTCTTT.

This chain connects TRBV12-5 to TRBJ2-7; D is perhaps TRBD2 (6 bases). The germline V gene encodes CDR1 LGHNT and CDR2 FRNRAP. V gave up 8 bases and J gave up 2 bases, with 13 bases separating them. CDR3 size: 13 residues. The CDR3 is CASMLSGAYEQYF. CDR3 coding DNA: TGTGCTAGTATGCTCTCGGGAGCCTACGAGCAGTACTTC.

The J gene is TRBJ1-6, the V gene TRBV9; tentative D call: TRBD1 (5 bases). V shed 3 bases and J shed 9 bases, with 19 bases lying between them. Germline values: CDR1 SGDLS, CDR2 YYNGEE. The CDR3 has 16 amino acids. The chain's CDR3 is CASSGSKRQTSSPLHF. For the CDR3, the DNA is TGTGCCAGCAGCGGAAGTAAAAGACAGACCAGTTCACCCCTCCACTTT.

This clone was seen just once. The chain joins TRBV5-6 to TRBJ2-3; TRBD1 aligns across 10 bases. The V gene's germline CDR1 is SGHDT and CDR2 YYEEEE. This CDR3 region has 16 residues. Losses at the gene ends were 3 bases for V and 1 base for J; bases not matched to a gene: 5. The CDR3 nucleotides are TGTGCCAGCAGCTACGGGACAGGGGTCCGCACAGATACGCAGTATTTT. Translating gives CASSYGTGVRTDTQYF.

The table lists this clone with a few counts. The chain is built from TRBV7-6 and TRBJ2-2, with 8 bases fitting TRBD1. Germline V gives CDR1 SGHVS, CDR2 FNYEAQ. The CDR3 runs to 16 residues. The V segment lost 2 bases and the J segment 5 bases; nucleotides outside the gene matches: 7. This CDR3 reads CASSLSSGGLTGELFF. CDR3 DNA sequence: TGTGCCAGCAGCTTATCGTCAGGGGGCTTAACCGGGGAGCTGTTTTTT.

This clone was observed at least ten times. The genes are TRBV6-1 and TRBJ2-6; D is ambiguous. The germline V gene has CDR1 MNHNS and CDR2 SASEGT. V was shortened by 0 bases and J by 1 base, with 4 bases between the two germline ends. CDR3 length equals 15 residues. CDR3 region: CASSEAQSGANVLTF. The CDR3 nucleotides read TGTGCCAGCAGTGAAGCGCAGTCTGGGGCCAACGTCCTGACTTTC.

The rearrangement uses TRBV28 and TRBJ2-3; the match to TRBD1 covers 9 bases. In germline, CDR1 is MDHEN, CDR2 SYDVKM. After removal of 6 bases from V and 2 bases from J, the junction contained 15 bases not matched to a gene. This CDR3 is built from 18 residues. Here the CDR3 reads CASSPWEGTGTPTDTQYF. For the CDR3, the DNA is TGTGCCAGCAGCCCCTGGGAGGGGACAGGGACCCCCACAGATACGCAGTATTTT.

The chain has TRBV19 and TRBJ2-7; tentative D call: TRBD1 (6 bases). Deletions cut 3 bases from V and 2 bases from J, with 14 bases between. The CDR3 is 15 amino acids. Germline CDR1 is LNHDA and CDR2 is SQIVND (reference sequence). The DNA for the CDR3 is TGTGCCAGTAGTATCGCCCAGGGGTCGGCCTACGAGCAGTACTTC. It encodes CASSIAQGSAYEQYF.

The rearrangement joins TRBV29-1 to TRBJ2-2, with 7 bases aligning to TRBD1. This CDR3 has 14 residues. Germline V gene sequence: CDR1 SQVTM, CDR2 ANQGSEA. With V trimmed by 6 bases and J by 4 bases, 8 bases remained unmatched. The chain's CDR3 is CSVKTGPTTGELFF. The DNA of the CDR3 is TGCAGCGTAAAGACAGGGCCCACCACCGGGGAGCTGTTTTTT.

This chain uses TRBV6-5 with TRBJ2-5, with D tentatively TRBD1 (6 bases). V was pared by 5 bases and J by 2 bases, with 9 bases between. Germline-derived CDR1 and CDR2 are MNHEY and SVGAGI. This CDR3 spans 13 amino acids. Here the CDR3 DNA reads TGTGCCAGCAGTAGCGGACAGCAAGAGACCCAGTACTTC. Residues: CASSSGQQETQYF.

This chain uses TRBV6-1 with TRBJ1-4; the D is unclear. V was trimmed by 2 bases and J by 4 bases, leaving 11 bases between them. The CDR3 sequence is 15 residues long. Germline CDR1 reads MNHNS; CDR2 reads SASEGT. For the CDR3, the DNA is TGTGCCAGCAGTGAACTCGGGGTGGTTAATGAAAAACTGTTTTTT. It encodes CASSELGVVNEKLFF.